The 10 T cell receptor beta chains listed next were all sequenced from one sample in a study of OX40 agonist ivuxolimab in advanced cancers. Assay: immunoSEQ multiplex PCR; the TCRdb copy retains only in-frame clones and omits some. The top ten hold under 0.9% of the sample, which has approximately 88,000 clones, approximately 90% seen once. The material was CD4+ or CD8+ T cells sorted from blood, obtained in a trial of the OX40 agonist ivuxolimab. The source is an adult with an advanced solid tumor such as melanoma, head and neck, liver or kidney cancer.

The chain combines TRBV19 with TRBJ2-7; 11 positions match TRBD1. V shed 2 bases and J 2 bases; nucleotides not matched to a gene: 8. CDR1 is LNHDA, CDR2 SQIVND, per germline (reference sequence). This CDR3 has 17 residues. The CDR3 DNA follows: TGTGCCAGTAGTATAAGGGGGCCGGGACAGGGGGCCTACGAGCAGTACTTC. Protein: CASSIRGPGQGAYEQYF.

This clone was detected a few times. V usage is TRBV6-5 and J usage is TRBJ1-6; no clear D gene. This CDR3 region has 13 residues. The V gene's germline CDR1 is MNHEY and CDR2 SVGAGI. V gave up 7 bases and J gave up 5 bases, with 9 bases separating them. The CDR3 DNA reads TGTGCCAGCACTCGACAAGATAATTCACCCCTCCACTTT. This translates into CASTRQDNSPLHF.

This clone was detected only a few times. This chain links TRBV7-2 with TRBJ2-3; D not certain. Germline V lookup: CDR1 SGHTA, CDR2 FQGNSA. This CDR3 spans 16 amino acids. Deletions cut 1 base from V and 0 bases from J, with 11 bases between. CDR3 protein: CASSLDGQASTDTQYF. The CDR3, as DNA: TGTGCCAGCAGCTTAGACGGGCAGGCCAGCACAGATACGCAGTATTTT.

The chain uses TRBV27 and TRBJ2-1; the D gene is possibly TRBD2 (6 bases). Germline assignment: CDR1 MNHEY and CDR2 SMNVEV (reference sequence). The CDR3 spans 13 residues. V lost 5 bases and J 6 bases, leaving 11 bases between the germline ends. In nucleotides, the CDR3 is TGTGCCAGCAGTCCACCGACTAGCAATGAGCAGTTCTTC. It is translated as CASSPPTSNEQFF.

This clone was counted only a few times. V usage is TRBV6-5 and J usage is TRBJ1-6, with D possibly matching TRBD1 (5 bases). Trimming stripped 7 bases from V and 7 bases from J, with 11 bases between. CDR3 length: 13 amino acids. Germline values: CDR1 MNHEY, CDR2 SVGAGI. This CDR3 reads CASKNWDNSPLHF. CDR3 DNA: TGTGCCAGCAAGAACTGGGACAATTCACCCCTCCACTTT.

The V and J genes are TRBV18 and TRBJ1-4; D is uncertain. V was cut by 2 bases and J by 7 bases, with 8 bases left in between. This CDR3 has 13 residues. CDR1 is KGHSH and CDR2 is LQKENI in the germline V gene. As DNA, the CDR3 is TGTGCCAGCTCACCAATGGGCCCTGAAAAACTGTTTTTT. It specifies CASSPMGPEKLFF.

The chain uses TRBV7-8 and TRBJ2-1, with TRBD1 matching 8 bases. CDR1 is SGHVS, CDR2 FQNEAQ, per germline. This CDR3 has 16 amino acids. Trimming at V came to 2 bases and at J to 5 bases, leaving 8 bases not matched to a gene. In nucleotides, the CDR3 is TGTGCCAGCAGCTTACGGACAGGGTCCTTCGACAATGAGCAGTTCTTC. Translated, it gives CASSLRTGSFDNEQFF.

This chain connects TRBV25-1 to TRBJ2-5; a weak D match, TRBD2 (6 bases). The CDR3 covers 14 residues. Germline CDR1 and CDR2: MGHDK and SYGVNS. The germline V and J ends were trimmed by 2 bases and 11 bases, with 18 bases remaining between them. The chain's CDR3 is CASSEIRATGEQYF. The DNA for the CDR3 is TGTGCCAGCAGTGAAATCCGGGCCACGGGGGAGCAGTACTTC.

The chain has TRBV27 and TRBJ1-2; D remains unclear. Germline CDR1 and CDR2: MNHEY and SMNVEV (reference sequence). Trimming stripped 2 bases from V and 7 bases from J, with 11 bases between. The CDR3 runs to 13 residues. CDR3: CASSLRRERGYTF. The CDR3 DNA reads as TGTGCCAGCAGTTTAAGAAGGGAGCGTGGCTACACCTTC.

J is TRBJ2-5 and V is TRBV19, with 8 bases identical to TRBD1. The DNA end lines up better with TRBJ2-7; the J call may be wrong. The CDR3 runs 13 residues. The germline gives CDR1 LNHDA, CDR2 SQIVND (reference sequence). CDR3 residues: CAISRGRGYEQYF. The CDR3 coding sequence is TGTGCCATTTCCAGGGGGCGAGGCTACGAGCAGTACTTC.